These T cell receptor beta chains were read from a single sample in a study of blood T cells in healthy people across ages. TCRdb re-called the 5' RACE reads through MiXCR, storing one row per CDR3 protein. Of about 680,000 distinct CDR3 sequences in the sample, about half were seen once. The sequenced material came from blood. The receptors shown here come from a woman aged 60 to 75 in good health. Both conserved end residues are part of each CDR3. Each record gives: clone size, D gene, J gene, V gene, CDR3 protein, CDR3 DNA. The D gene is left open where the match is weak. Clone sizes are given selectively: once, few, many, or a class where the clone is expanded.

>-|TRBD1|TRBJ1-1|TRBV29-1
CSVTNVQGAASNTEAFF
TGCAGCGTCACCAACGTACAGGGGGCTGCGTCGAACACTGAAGCTTTCTTT
>-|TRBD1|TRBJ1-2|TRBV6-1
CASSLTGGNDYGYTF
TGTGCCAGCAGCCTGACAGGGGGAAACGACTATGGCTACACCTTC
>many|-|TRBJ2-1|TRBV6-6
CASISRVSEQFF
TGTGCCAGCATTTCTCGAGTTAGTGAGCAGTTCTTC
>few|TRBD1|TRBJ2-7|TRBV20-1
CSAKYGQGASEQYF
TGCAGTGCCAAATACGGACAGGGGGCGTCCGAGCAGTACTTC
>many|TRBD1|TRBJ2-6|TRBV29-1
CSVDRGPGANVLTF
TGCAGCGTGGACAGGGGCCCTGGGGCCAACGTCCTGACTTTC
>-|-|TRBJ2-5|TRBV6-6
CASSYLGVPGETQYF
TGTGCCAGCAGTTATCTTGGGGTGCCGGGGGAGACCCAGTACTTC
>few|-|TRBJ2-6|TRBV18
CASSTSSGPGANVLTF
TGTGCCAGCTCAACCTCGTCCGGGCCTGGGGCCAACGTCCTGACTTTC
>few|TRBD1|TRBJ1-2|TRBV10-3
CAISESPVTGEKDGYTF
TGTGCCATCAGTGAGTCCCCTGTGACAGGGGAAAAAGATGGCTACACCTTC
>few|TRBD2|TRBJ2-1|TRBV27
CASSPSGSFYNEQFF
TGTGCCAGCAGTCCTAGCGGGAGCTTCTACAATGAGCAGTTCTTC
>few|TRBD1|TRBJ1-2|TRBV7-2
CASSLSRDRGWGYTF
TGTGCCAGCAGCTTATCCCGGGACAGGGGCTGGGGCTACACCTTC
>-|-|TRBJ2-3|TRBV20-1
CSARGTAFGTDTQYF
TGCAGTGCTAGAGGGACAGCTTTCGGCACAGATACGCAGTATTTT
>-|TRBD1|TRBJ1-5|TRBV18
CASSDRGTLYGNQPQHF
TGTGCCAGCTCAGACAGGGGAACACTTTATGGGAATCAGCCCCAGCATTTT
>few|-|TRBJ2-3|TRBV7-2
CASSLVSGGSTDTQYF
TGTGCCAGCAGCTTAGTTTCCGGCGGGAGCACAGATACGCAGTATTTT
>-|TRBD2|TRBJ2-1|TRBV4-1
CASSPQTSGAYNEQFF
TGCGCCAGCAGCCCTCAGACTAGCGGGGCCTACAATGAGCAGTTCTTC
>-|-|TRBJ2-7|TRBV7-9
CANSPSGYEQYF
TGTGCCAACAGCCCAAGCGGTTACGAGCAGTACTTC
>once|-|TRBJ2-4|TRBV6-2/TRBV6-3
CASSQAGDQNIQYF
TGTGCCAGCAGTCAAGCAGGCGATCAAAACATTCAGTACTTC
>-|-|TRBJ2-5|TRBV6-2/TRBV6-3
CASTWLGQPKETQYF
TGTGCCAGCACCTGGCTAGGGCAGCCAAAAGAGACCCAGTACTTC
>-|-|TRBJ2-7|TRBV3-1
CASSQVRHSYEQYF
TGTGCCAGCAGCCAAGTACGACATAGCTACGAGCAGTACTTC
>-|TRBD1|TRBJ2-3|TRBV4-3
CASSQDTPGGLDTQYF
TGCGCCAGCAGCCAAGATACGCCAGGGGGCCTTGATACGCAGTATTTT
>-|TRBD2|TRBJ2-1|TRBV20-1
CSARNAGTSGRASYNEQFF
TGCAGTGCTAGGAATGCCGGGACTAGCGGGAGGGCCTCCTACAATGAGCAGTTCTTC
>few|TRBD2|TRBJ2-1|TRBV10-3
CATGWTSGHNEQFF
TGTGCCACAGGCTGGACTAGCGGCCACAATGAGCAGTTCTTC
>few|-|TRBJ1-2|TRBV5-1
CASREAGGGYGYTF
TGCGCCAGCAGAGAAGCCGGGGGCGGCTATGGCTACACCTTC
>-|-|TRBJ1-3|TRBV5-1
CASSPQDNRNTIYF
TGCGCCAGCAGCCCACAGGATAATAGAAACACCATATATTTT
>-|-|TRBJ1-2|TRBV20-1
CSARGPGLLYGYTF
TGCAGTGCTAGAGGCCCCGGACTGCTCTATGGCTACACCTTC
>few|-|TRBJ2-3|TRBV6-5
CACSYSGADEQYF
TGTGCCTGCAGTTACTCTGGAGCGGATGAGCAGTATTTT
>few|-|TRBJ2-7|TRBV6-1
CASRRFTGSYEQYF
TGTGCCAGCAGACGGTTTACAGGGTCCTACGAGCAGTACTTC
>many|-|TRBJ2-7|TRBV29-1
CSVGDRTSGPYEQYF
TGCAGCGTTGGAGATAGGACGAGCGGCCCTTACGAGCAGTACTTC
>-|TRBD2|TRBJ2-5|TRBV13
CATARLAGDEQYF
TGTGCCACAGCAAGACTAGCGGGCGATGAGCAGTACTTC
>-|-|TRBJ1-6|TRBV20-1
CSAREGNSPLHF
TGCAGTGCTAGAGAAGGGAACTCACCCCTCCACTTT
>once|TRBD1|TRBJ1-1|TRBV27
CASSMGQHAEAFF
TGTGCCAGCAGTATGGGACAGCACGCTGAAGCTTTCTTT
>-|-|TRBJ2-7|TRBV5-1
CASSRSGDCEQYF
TGCGCCAGCAGTAGGAGCGGAGACTGCGAGCAGTACTTC
>-|-|TRBJ2-7|TRBV10-3
CASSDPARSEQYF
TGTGCCAGCAGTGACCCGGCCAGATCCGAGCAGTACTTC
>many|TRBD2|TRBJ2-1|TRBV27
CASRRTSGSVHEQFF
TGTGCCAGCAGGAGAACTAGCGGGAGTGTTCATGAGCAGTTCTTC
>-|-|TRBJ1-2|TRBV12-3/TRBV12-4
CASSPFRRSFLGGYTF
TGTGCCAGCAGCCCTTTTCGCAGGTCCTTTCTTGGAGGCTACACCTTC
>-|-|TRBJ2-5|TRBV25-1
CASSVTGTVETQYF
TGTGCCAGCAGTGTCACAGGGACGGTTGAGACCCAGTACTTC
>-|TRBD1|TRBJ2-1|TRBV24-1
CATSDSDRAYEQFF
TGTGCCACCAGTGATTCGGACAGGGCCTACGAGCAGTTCTTC
>-|-|TRBJ2-7|TRBV12-3/TRBV12-4
CASSQGQLEQYF
TGTGCCAGCAGTCAGGGGCAGCTTGAGCAGTACTTC
>-|-|TRBJ2-7|TRBV20-1
CSASRVGIPSSYEQYF
TGCAGTGCTAGTCGCGTCGGGATCCCGAGCTCCTACGAGCAGTACTTC
>-|TRBD2|TRBJ2-7|TRBV6-2/TRBV6-3
CASSYNREGPVYEQYF
TGTGCCAGCAGTTATAACCGGGAGGGCCCAGTGTACGAGCAGTACTTC
>-|TRBD2|TRBJ2-5|TRBV20-1
CSVVREGRETQYF
TGCAGTGTGGTGAGGGAGGGCCGGGAGACCCAGTACTTC
>-|-|TRBJ1-5|TRBV7-2
CASSLGGIGPQHF
TGTGCCAGCAGCTTAGGGGGGATCGGGCCCCAGCATTTT
>few|TRBD1|TRBJ2-3|TRBV28
CASSFPGRDRGTDTQYF
TGTGCCAGCAGTTTCCCCGGCCGGGACAGGGGAACAGATACGCAGTATTTT
>-|-|TRBJ1-4|TRBV20-1
CSGGNEKLFF
TGCAGTGGGGGGAATGAAAAACTGTTTTTT
>-|TRBD2|TRBJ2-1|TRBV7-2
CASSPGGSGGYNEQFF
TGTGCCAGCAGCCCGGGGGGTAGCGGGGGGTACAATGAGCAGTTCTTC
>-|TRBD2|TRBJ2-7|TRBV4-3
CASSQEGTLAGGGYEQYF
TGCGCCAGCAGCCAAGAGGGCACACTAGCGGGAGGGGGCTACGAGCAGTACTTC
>-|TRBD2|TRBJ2-3|TRBV7-9
CASSRTSGRAARSATQYF
TGTGCCAGCAGCCGGACTAGCGGGAGGGCCGCACGTTCCGCTACGCAGTATTTT
>-|TRBD1|TRBJ1-2|TRBV9
CASTVGQGFYGYTF
TGTGCCAGCACTGTGGGACAGGGGTTCTATGGCTACACCTTC
>few|-|TRBJ2-1|TRBV21-1
CANSPTSGREQFF
TGTGCCAATTCTCCGACTAGCGGGCGTGAGCAGTTCTTC
>few|TRBD2|TRBJ2-3|TRBV20-1
CSATLQGREGGTQYF
TGCAGTGCAACTTTACAGGGACGGGAGGGGGGTACGCAGTATTTT
>-|TRBD2|TRBJ2-3|TRBV20-1
CSARDPLAGGPYWTDTQYF
TGCAGTGCTAGAGATCCGCTAGCGGGAGGGCCATATTGGACAGATACGCAGTATTTT